The 10 T cell receptor beta chains reported below all come from one sample, sequenced in a study of T cell repertoires in cytomegalovirus infection. TCRdb processed the reads anew with MiXCR; each CDR3 protein has one entry. The data hold some 940,000 distinct CDR3 sequences, with around 30% observed a single time. The antigens these receptors bind are not known. This specimen was cultured CD8+ T cells from PBMCs, taken from culture after CMV antigen stimulation. The receptors originated from a human donor in good health (CMV status not recorded). Some clones in this sample may be carry-over from other donors' samples.

V is TRBV6-6 and J is TRBJ2-3; D perhaps matches TRBD2 (5 bases). V lost 8 bases and J 0 bases, leaving 18 bases between the germline ends. The CDR3 totals 16 residues. Germline V lookup: CDR1 MNHNY, CDR2 SVGAGI (reference sequence). CDR3: CASFPRGLDSTDTQYF. The CDR3 DNA reads TGTGCCAGCTTCCCCCGCGGGTTGGATAGCACAGATACGCAGTATTTT.

A few counts support this clonotype. The rearrangement joins TRBV2 to TRBJ1-1; D unresolved. This CDR3 is 12 amino acids long. From germline, CDR1 is SNHLY and CDR2 FYNNEI. Trimming pared 6 bases from V and 1 base from J, leaving 6 bases between. CDR3 in amino acids: CASRRQNTEAFF. The CDR3 DNA follows: TGTGCCAGCAGGCGGCAGAACACTGAAGCTTTCTTT.

This chain uses TRBV2 with TRBJ2-2; 9 positions agree with TRBD1. This CDR3 region has 15 residues. Germline V gives CDR1 SNHLY, CDR2 FYNNEI. V lost 5 bases and J lost 2; bases outside the gene matches: 3. The CDR3 spells CASSNRGPNTGELFF. DNA for the CDR3: TGTGCCAGCAGTAACAGGGGGCCAAACACCGGGGAGCTGTTTTTT.

This clonotype has just a few counts. The V and J genes are TRBV4-1 and TRBJ2-7; 7 bases are shared with TRBD1. In germline, CDR1 is MGHRA, CDR2 YSYEKL. This CDR3 has 16 amino acids. The J segment lost 4 bases and the V segment lost 0 bases, leaving 9 bases of the junction unmatched. CDR3 in amino acids: CASSQDNEGGSYEQYF. The CDR3 nucleotides are TGCGCCAGCAGCCAAGATAACGAAGGGGGCTCTTACGAGCAGTACTTC.

This clonotype appeared many times. The gene calls are TRBV29-1 and TRBJ1-2; the D is unclear. This CDR3 comprises 12 residues. Between the trimmed V and J ends, which lost 4 bases and 4 bases, there was a span of 10 bases. CDR1 SQVTM and CDR2 ANQGSEA come from the germline V gene. The CDR3 DNA reads as TGCAGCGTTGTGGCAGCCCTCTATGGCTACACCTTC. This gives the protein CSVVAALYGYTF.

Only a few counts were recorded for this clonotype. The chain carries TRBV6-5 and TRBJ2-1; 9 nucleotides agree with TRBD1. The CDR3 runs to 14 residues. Germline V CDR1 and CDR2: MNHEY, SVGAGI. V lost 0 bases and J lost 7; bases outside the gene matches: 1. CDR3 amino acids: CASSYSGQGNEQFF. The CDR3 DNA is TGTGCCAGCAGTTACTCGGGACAGGGTAATGAGCAGTTCTTC.

This clonotype has more than one count but fewer than ten. The CDR3 DNA sequence: TGCGCCAGCAGCCAAGATTTCGGGGATAGAGAGACCCAGTACTTC. It encodes CASSQDFGDRETQYF. The J gene is TRBJ2-5, the V gene TRBV4-1, with D tentatively TRBD2 (5 bases). Trimming removed 0 bases at V and 4 bases at J, with 12 bases between. CDR1 is MGHRA and CDR2 is YSYEKL in the germline V gene. CDR3 length: 15 amino acids.

The chain has TRBV3-1 and TRBJ2-4; D assignment may be TRBD1 or TRBD2 (5 bases each). The V gene lost 0 bases and the J gene lost 9 bases, with 15 bases spanning the gap. Germline-derived CDR1 and CDR2 are LGHDT and YNNKEL (reference sequence). The CDR3 runs to 15 residues. The CDR3 nucleotides read TGTGCCAGCAGCCAAGAATTCAGGGTTGGGAGCATTCAGTACTTC. It translates to CASSQEFRVGSIQYF.

The gene calls are TRBV4-1 and TRBJ2-7; no reliable D call. Germline CDR1 MGHRA, CDR2 YSYEKL. The V end was cut by 1 base, the J end by 3 bases, with 13 bases between. The CDR3 is 15 amino acids. As DNA, the CDR3 is TGCGCCAGCAGCCAAGCGGATAGTCCTGGCTACGAGCAGTACTTC. Residues: CASSQADSPGYEQYF.

This clonotype was counted a few times. The chain links TRBV6-6 to TRBJ1-1; TRBD1 matches at 7 bases. Trimming took 2 bases from V and 2 from J; bases not matched to a gene: 5. This CDR3 is built from 15 residues. CDR1 and CDR2 (germline): MNHNY, SVGAGI (reference sequence). The CDR3 bases are TGTGCCAGCAGTTACACAGCAGGGGGAAACACTGAAGCTTTCTTT. The encoded protein is CASSYTAGGNTEAFF.